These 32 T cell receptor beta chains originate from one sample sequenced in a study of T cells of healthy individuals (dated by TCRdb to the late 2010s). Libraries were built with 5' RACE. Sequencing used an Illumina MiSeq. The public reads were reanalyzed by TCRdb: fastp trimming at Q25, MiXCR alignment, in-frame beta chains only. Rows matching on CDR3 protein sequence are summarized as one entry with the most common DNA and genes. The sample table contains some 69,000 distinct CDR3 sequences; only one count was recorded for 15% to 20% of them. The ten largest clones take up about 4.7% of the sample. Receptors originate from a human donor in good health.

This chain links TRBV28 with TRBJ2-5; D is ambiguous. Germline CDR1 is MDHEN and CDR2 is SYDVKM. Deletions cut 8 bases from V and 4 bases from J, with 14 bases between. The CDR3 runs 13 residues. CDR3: CASRETQGETQYF. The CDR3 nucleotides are TGTGCCAGCCGAGAAACCCAAGGAGAGACCCAGTACTTC.

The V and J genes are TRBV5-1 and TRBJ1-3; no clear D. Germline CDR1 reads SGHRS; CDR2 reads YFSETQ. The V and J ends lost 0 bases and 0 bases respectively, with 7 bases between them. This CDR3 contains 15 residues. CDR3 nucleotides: TGCGCCAGCAGCTTGGACCCCAGCTCTGGAAACACCATATATTTT. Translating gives CASSLDPSSGNTIYF.

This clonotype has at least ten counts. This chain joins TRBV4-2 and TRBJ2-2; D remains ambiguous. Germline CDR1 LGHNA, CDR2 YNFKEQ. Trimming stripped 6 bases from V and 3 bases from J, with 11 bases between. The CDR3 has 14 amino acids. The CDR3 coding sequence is TGTGCCAGCAGGACCGGACGGCACACCGGGGAGCTGTTTTTT. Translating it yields CASRTGRHTGELFF.

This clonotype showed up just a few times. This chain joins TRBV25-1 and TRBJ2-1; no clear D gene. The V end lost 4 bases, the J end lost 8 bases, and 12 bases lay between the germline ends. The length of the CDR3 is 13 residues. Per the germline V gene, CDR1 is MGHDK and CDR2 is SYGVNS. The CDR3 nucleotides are TGTGCCAGCAGTGGGTGGGGTACGGATGAGCAGTTCTTC. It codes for CASSGWGTDEQFF.

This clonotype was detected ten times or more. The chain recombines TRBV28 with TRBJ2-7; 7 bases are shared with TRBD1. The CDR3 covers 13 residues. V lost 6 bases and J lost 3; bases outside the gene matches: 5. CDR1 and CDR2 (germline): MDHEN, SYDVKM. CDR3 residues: CASRTGTVYEQYF. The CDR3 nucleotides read TGTGCCAGCAGAACCGGGACAGTCTACGAGCAGTACTTC.

CDR3 DNA sequence: TGTGCCAGCAGTTGGGGACAGCTGGGCACTGAAGCTTTCTTT. Translation gives CASSWGQLGTEAFF. The chain combines TRBV6-6 with TRBJ1-1; TRBD1 matches at 7 bases. The CDR3 loop spans 14 amino acids. V trimming: 4 bases; J trimming: 4 bases; junction bases outside the gene matches: 6. CDR1 and CDR2 (germline): MNHNY, SVGAGI (reference sequence).

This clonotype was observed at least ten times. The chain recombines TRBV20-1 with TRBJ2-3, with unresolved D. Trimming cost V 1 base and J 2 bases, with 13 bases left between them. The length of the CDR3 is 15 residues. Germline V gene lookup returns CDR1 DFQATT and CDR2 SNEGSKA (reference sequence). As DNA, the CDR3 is TGCAGTGCTAGAGGACACAGAGCCTACACAGATACGCAGTATTTT. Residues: CSARGHRAYTDTQYF.

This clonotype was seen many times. CDR3 sequence (DNA): TGTGCCAGCAGCTTAGGGGCCGGCCAGCAAGAGACCCAGTACTTC. Protein product: CASSLGAGQQETQYF. This rearrangement joins TRBV11-3 to TRBJ2-5; D not certain. V was cut by 1 base and J by 2 bases, with 11 bases left in between. Per the germline V gene, CDR1 is SGHNT and CDR2 is YENEEA. This CDR3 contains 15 residues.

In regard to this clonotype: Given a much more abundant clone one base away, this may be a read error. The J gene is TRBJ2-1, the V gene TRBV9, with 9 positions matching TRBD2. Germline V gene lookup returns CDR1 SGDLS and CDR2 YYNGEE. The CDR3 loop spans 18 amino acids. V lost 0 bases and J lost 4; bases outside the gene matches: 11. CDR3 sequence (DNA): TGTGCCAGCAGCGTAGCCTCTCCGGGCGGGAGGGGGTACAATGAGCAGTTCTTC. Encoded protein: CASSVASPGGRGYNEQFF. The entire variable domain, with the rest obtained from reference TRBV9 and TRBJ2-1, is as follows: DSGVTQTPKHLITATGQRVTLRCSPRSGDLSVYWYQQSLDQGLQFLIQYYNGEERAKGNILERFSAQQFPDLHSELNLSSLELGDSALYFCASSVASPGGRGYNEQFFGPGTRLTVL.

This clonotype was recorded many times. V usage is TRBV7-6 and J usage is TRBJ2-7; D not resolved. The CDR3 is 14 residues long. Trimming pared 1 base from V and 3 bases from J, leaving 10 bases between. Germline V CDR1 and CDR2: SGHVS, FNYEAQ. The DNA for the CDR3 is TGTGCCAGCAGCTTAGTCCCAGATGGCTACGAGCAGTACTTC. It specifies CASSLVPDGYEQYF. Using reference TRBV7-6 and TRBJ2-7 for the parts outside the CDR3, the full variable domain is GAGVSQSPRYKVTKRGQDVALRCDPISGHVSLYWYRQALGQGPEFLTYFNYEAQQDKSGLPNDRFSAERPEGSISTLTIQRTEQRDSAMYRCASSLVPDGYEQYFGPGTRLTVT.

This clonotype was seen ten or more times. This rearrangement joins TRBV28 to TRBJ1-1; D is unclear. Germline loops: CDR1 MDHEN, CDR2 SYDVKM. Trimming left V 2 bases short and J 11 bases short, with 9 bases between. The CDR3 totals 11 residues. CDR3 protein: CASSLTGKAFF. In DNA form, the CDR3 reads TGTGCCAGCAGTTTAACGGGCAAGGCTTTCTTT. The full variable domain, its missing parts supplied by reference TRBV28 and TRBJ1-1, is DVKVTQSSRYLVKRTGEKVFLECVQDMDHENMFWYRQDPGLGLRLIYFSYDVKMKEKGDIPEGYSVSREKKERFSLILESASTNQTSMYLCASSLTGKAFFGQGTRLTVV.

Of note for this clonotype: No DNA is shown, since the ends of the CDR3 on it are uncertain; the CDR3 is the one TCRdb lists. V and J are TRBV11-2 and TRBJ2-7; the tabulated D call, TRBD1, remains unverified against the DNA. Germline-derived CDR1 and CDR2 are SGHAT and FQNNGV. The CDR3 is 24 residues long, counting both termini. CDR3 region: CASSLTGGVYLCASSLTGGYEQYF.

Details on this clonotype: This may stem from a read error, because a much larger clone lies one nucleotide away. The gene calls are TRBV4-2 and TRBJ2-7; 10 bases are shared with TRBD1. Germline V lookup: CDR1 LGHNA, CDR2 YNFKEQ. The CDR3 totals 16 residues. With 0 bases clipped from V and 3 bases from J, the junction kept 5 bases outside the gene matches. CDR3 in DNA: TGTGCCAGCAGCCAAGATTGTGACAGGGGGCGCTACGAGCAGTACTTC. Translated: CASSQDCDRGRYEQYF.

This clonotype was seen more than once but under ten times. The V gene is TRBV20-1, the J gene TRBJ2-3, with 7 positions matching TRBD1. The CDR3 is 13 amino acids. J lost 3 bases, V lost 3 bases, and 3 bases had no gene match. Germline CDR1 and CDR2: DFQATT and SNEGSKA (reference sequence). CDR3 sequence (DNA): TGCAGTGCTAGTCAGGGGGAGACAGATACGCAGTATTTT. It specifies CSASQGETDTQYF.

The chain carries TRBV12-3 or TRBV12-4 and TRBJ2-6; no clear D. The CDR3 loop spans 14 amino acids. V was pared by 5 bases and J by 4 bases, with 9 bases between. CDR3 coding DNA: TGTGCCAGCAGTCGCAATAGGGGGGCCAACGTCCTGACTTTC. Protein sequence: CASSRNRGANVLTF.

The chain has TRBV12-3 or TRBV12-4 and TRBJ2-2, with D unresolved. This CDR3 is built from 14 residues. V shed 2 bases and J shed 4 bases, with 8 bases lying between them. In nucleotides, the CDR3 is TGTGCCAGCAGTTTAATCGGGTCCACCGGGGAGCTGTTTTTT. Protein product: CASSLIGSTGELFF.

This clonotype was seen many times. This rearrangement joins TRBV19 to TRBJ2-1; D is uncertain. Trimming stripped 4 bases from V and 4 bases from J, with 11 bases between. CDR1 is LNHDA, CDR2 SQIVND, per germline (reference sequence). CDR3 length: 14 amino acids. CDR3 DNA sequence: TGTGCCAGTAGTACTACGGGCCCGTACAATGAGCAGTTCTTC. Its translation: CASSTTGPYNEQFF.

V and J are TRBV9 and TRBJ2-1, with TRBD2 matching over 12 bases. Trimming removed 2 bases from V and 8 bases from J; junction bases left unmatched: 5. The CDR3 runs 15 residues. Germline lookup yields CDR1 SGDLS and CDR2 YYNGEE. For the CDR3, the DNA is TGTGCCAGCAGCGTTGGACTAGCGGGGAACCATGAGCAGTTCTTC. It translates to CASSVGLAGNHEQFF. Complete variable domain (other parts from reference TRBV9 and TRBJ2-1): DSGVTQTPKHLITATGQRVTLRCSPRSGDLSVYWYQQSLDQGLQFLIQYYNGEERAKGNILERFSAQQFPDLHSELNLSSLELGDSALYFCASSVGLAGNHEQFFGPGTRLTVL.

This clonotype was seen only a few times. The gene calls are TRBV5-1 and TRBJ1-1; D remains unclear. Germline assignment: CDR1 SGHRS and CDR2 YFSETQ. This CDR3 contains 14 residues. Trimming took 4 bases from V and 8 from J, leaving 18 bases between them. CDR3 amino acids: CASSAMARVKEAFF. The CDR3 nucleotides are TGCGCCAGCAGCGCAATGGCGCGGGTGAAGGAAGCTTTCTTT.

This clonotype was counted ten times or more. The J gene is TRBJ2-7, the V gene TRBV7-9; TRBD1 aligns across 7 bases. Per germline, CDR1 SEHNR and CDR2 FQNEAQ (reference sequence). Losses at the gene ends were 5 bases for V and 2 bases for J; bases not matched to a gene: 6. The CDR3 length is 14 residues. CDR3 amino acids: CASSLNGQAYEQYF. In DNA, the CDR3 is TGTGCCAGCAGCCTTAACGGACAGGCCTACGAGCAGTACTTC.

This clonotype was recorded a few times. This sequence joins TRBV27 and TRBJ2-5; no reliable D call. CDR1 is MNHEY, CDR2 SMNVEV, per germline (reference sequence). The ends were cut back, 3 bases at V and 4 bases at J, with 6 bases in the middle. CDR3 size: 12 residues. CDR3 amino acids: CASSFPGETQYF. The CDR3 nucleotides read TGTGCCAGCAGTTTTCCCGGAGAGACCCAGTACTTC.

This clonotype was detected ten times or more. The CDR3 DNA follows: TGTGCCAGCAGTGACGGGACTAGCGACTACAATGAGCAGTTCTTC. This translates into CASSDGTSDYNEQFF. This chain uses TRBV6-4 with TRBJ2-1; 10 bases map to TRBD2. Trimming removed 2 bases from V and 3 bases from J; junction bases left unmatched: 1. Germline V gives CDR1 MRHNA, CDR2 SNTAGT. The CDR3 is 15 amino acids.

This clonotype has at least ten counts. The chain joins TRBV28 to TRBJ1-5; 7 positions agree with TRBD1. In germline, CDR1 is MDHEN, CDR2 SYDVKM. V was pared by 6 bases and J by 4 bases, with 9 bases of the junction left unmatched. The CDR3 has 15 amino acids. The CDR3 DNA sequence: TGTGCCAGCAGATCGGAGGGACAGCTGAATCAGCCCCAGCATTTT. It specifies CASRSEGQLNQPQHF.

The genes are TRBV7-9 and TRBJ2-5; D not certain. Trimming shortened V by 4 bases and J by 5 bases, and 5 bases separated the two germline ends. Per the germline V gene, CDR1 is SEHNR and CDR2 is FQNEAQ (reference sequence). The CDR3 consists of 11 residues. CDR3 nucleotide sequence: TGTGCCAGCAGCTCTAGGGAGACCCAGTACTTC. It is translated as CASSSRETQYF.

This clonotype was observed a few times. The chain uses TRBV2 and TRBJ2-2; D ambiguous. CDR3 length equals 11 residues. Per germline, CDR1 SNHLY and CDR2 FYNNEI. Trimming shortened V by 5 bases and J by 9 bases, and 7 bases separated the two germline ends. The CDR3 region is CASSSLRELFF. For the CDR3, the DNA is TGTGCCAGCAGTAGCTTAAGGGAGCTGTTTTTT.

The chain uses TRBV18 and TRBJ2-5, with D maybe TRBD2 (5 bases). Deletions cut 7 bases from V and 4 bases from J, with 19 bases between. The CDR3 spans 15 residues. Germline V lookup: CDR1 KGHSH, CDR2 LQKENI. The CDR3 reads CASYAGRTPRETQYF. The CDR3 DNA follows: TGTGCCAGCTATGCCGGCCGGACTCCCAGAGAGACCCAGTACTTC. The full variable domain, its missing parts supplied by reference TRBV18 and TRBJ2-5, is NAGVMQNPRHLVRRRGQEARLRCSPMKGHSHVYWYRQLPEEGLKFMVYLQKENIIDESGMPKERFSAEFPKEGPSILRIQQVVRGDSAAYFCASYAGRTPRETQYFGPGTRLLVL.

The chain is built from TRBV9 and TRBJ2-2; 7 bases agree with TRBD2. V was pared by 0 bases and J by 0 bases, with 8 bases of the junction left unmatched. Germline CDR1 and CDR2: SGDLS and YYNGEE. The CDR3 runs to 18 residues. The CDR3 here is CASSVAPSGAANTGELFF. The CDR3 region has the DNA TGTGCCAGCAGCGTAGCCCCCAGCGGGGCCGCGAACACCGGGGAGCTGTTTTTT.

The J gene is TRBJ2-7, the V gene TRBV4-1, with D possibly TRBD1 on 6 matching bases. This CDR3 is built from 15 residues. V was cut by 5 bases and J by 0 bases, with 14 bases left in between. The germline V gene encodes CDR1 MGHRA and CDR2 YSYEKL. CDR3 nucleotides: TGCGCCAGCAGCTCAGGGCCGGACAGCTCCTACGAGCAGTACTTC. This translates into CASSSGPDSSYEQYF.

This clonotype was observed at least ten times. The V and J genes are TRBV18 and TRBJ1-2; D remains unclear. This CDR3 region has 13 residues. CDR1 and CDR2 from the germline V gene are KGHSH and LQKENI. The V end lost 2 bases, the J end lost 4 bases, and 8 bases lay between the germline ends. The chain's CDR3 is CASSPRTGYGYTF. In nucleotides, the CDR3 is TGTGCCAGCTCACCAAGGACGGGCTATGGCTACACCTTC.

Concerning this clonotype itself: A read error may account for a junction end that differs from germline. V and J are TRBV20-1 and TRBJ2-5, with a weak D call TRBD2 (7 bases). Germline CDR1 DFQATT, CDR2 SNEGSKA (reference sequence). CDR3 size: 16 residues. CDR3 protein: CSAREVGGAVQETKYF. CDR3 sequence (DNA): TGCAGTGCTAGAGAGGTGGGGGGGGCCGTCCAAGAGACCAAGTACTTC.

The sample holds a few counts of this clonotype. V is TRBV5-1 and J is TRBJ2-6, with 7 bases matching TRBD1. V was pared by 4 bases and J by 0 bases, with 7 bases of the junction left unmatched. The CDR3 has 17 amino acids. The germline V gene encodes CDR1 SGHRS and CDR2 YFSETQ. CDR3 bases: TGCGCCAGCAGCCACGGACAGGAAACCTCTGGGGCCAACGTCCTGACTTTC. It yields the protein CASSHGQETSGANVLTF.

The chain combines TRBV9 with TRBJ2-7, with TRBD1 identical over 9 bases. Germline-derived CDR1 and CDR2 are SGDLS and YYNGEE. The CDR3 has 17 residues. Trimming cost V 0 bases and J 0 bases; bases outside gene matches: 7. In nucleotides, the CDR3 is TGTGCCAGCAGCGTAGATGTGGGACAGGGTTCCTCCTACGAGCAGTACTTC. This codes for CASSVDVGQGSSYEQYF.